Following are 31 T cell receptor beta chains from one sample sequenced in a study of regulatory T cells in long-lasting Graves disease. In building TCR beta libraries, iRepertoire HTBI primers were used together with Arm-PCR of CDR3 regions. TCRdb used MiXCR to reprocess the multiplex PCR reads, holding one entry per CDR3 protein. The sample has 200,000 to 250,000 distinct CDR3 sequences; roughly a fifth are singletons. Time point defined: newly diagnosed GD, antithyroid drugs for less than 3 months. From PBMCs, RNA was extracted and then used to make the TCR library. These same data were also listed under a study on T cells in Graves' hyperthyroidism and ophthalmopathy.

The sample was peripheral blood mononuclear cells (PBMCs), taken at new diagnosis, from a patient treated with antithyroid drugs. These receptor sequences come from a woman in her 30s with Graves disease.

In its sample, this clonotype was seen many times. The chain recombines TRBV28 with TRBJ1-3, with D perhaps matching TRBD1 (5 bases). CDR1 MDHEN and CDR2 SYDVKM come from the germline V gene. The CDR3 has 16 residues. V lost 3 bases, J lost 2 bases, and 14 bases lay in between. Here the CDR3 DNA reads TGTGCCAGCAGTTTGCTAATCGGGACGGCTGGAAACACCATATATTTT. Encoded protein: CASSLLIGTAGNTIYF.

There are many counts of this clonotype. The chain combines TRBV29-1 with TRBJ1-1; perhaps TRBD1 as D (6 bases). This CDR3 comprises 13 residues. Germline V CDR1 and CDR2: SQVTM, ANQGSEA. Trimming pared 3 bases from V and 10 bases from J, leaving 18 bases between. CDR3 protein: CSVDLQGGRVAFF. CDR3 nucleotides: TGCAGCGTTGATCTACAGGGAGGTCGTGTAGCTTTCTTT.

In its sample, this clonotype was seen a few times. It may be a read error: a sequence one base away is much more abundant. This rearrangement joins TRBV20-1 to TRBJ2-2, with D possibly matching TRBD2 (6 bases). CDR1 is DFQATT, CDR2 SNEGSKA, per germline (reference sequence). The CDR3 consists of 12 residues. The CDR3 DNA sequence: TGCAGTGCTAGCGGCGGCACCGGGGGGCTGTTTTTT. Residues: CSASGGTGGLFF.

This clonotype occurred many times. The chain employs TRBV6-1 and TRBJ2-7; the match to TRBD2 covers 9 bases. The germline V gene has CDR1 MNHNS and CDR2 SASEGT. The CDR3 length is 14 residues. Trimming removed 5 bases from V and 5 bases from J; junction bases left unmatched: 7. The CDR3 spells CASSMTSGGNEQYF. The CDR3 nucleotides are TGTGCCAGCAGTATGACTAGCGGTGGTAACGAGCAGTACTTC.

This clonotype was counted ten times or more. The chain couples TRBV18 to TRBJ2-3; D remains ambiguous. This CDR3 contains 11 residues. V was trimmed by 2 bases and J by 7 bases, leaving 4 bases between them. Germline assignment: CDR1 KGHSH and CDR2 LQKENI. CDR3 sequence reads: CASSPGNTQYF. In DNA form, the CDR3 reads TGTGCCAGCTCACCAGGAAATACGCAGTATTTT.

This clonotype was seen many times. This chain uses TRBV2 with TRBJ2-2; 12 nucleotides match TRBD2. Germline CDR1 and CDR2: SNHLY and FYNNEI. This CDR3 comprises 17 residues. The J segment lost 7 bases and the V segment lost 3 bases, leaving 9 bases of the junction unmatched. CDR3 coding DNA: TGTGCCAGCAGTGACCCGGCTAGCGGGGGGGCTGGCGGGGAGCTGTTTTTT. Translation gives CASSDPASGGAGGELFF.

This clonotype has at least ten counts. The genes are TRBV18 and TRBJ2-7; the match to TRBD1 covers 8 bases. J was trimmed by 6 bases and V by 3 bases; bases with no gene match: 4. Per the germline V gene, CDR1 is KGHSH and CDR2 is LQKENI. The CDR3 extends over 13 amino acids. This CDR3 reads CASSPPGQGEQYF. CDR3 DNA: TGTGCCAGCTCACCCCCCGGACAGGGCGAGCAGTACTTC.

The chain uses TRBV6-2 or TRBV6-3 and TRBJ2-1, with 13 bases identical to TRBD2. This CDR3 is built from 16 residues. The junction had 6 bases not matched to a gene; V was cut back by 5 bases and J by 5 bases. Per germline, CDR1 MNHEY and CDR2 SVGEGT. The CDR3 nucleotides read TGTGCCAGCAGTAGAGGGACTAGCGGGACCCACAATGAGCAGTTCTTC. Its translation is CASSRGTSGTHNEQFF.

The chain is built from TRBV6-2 or TRBV6-3 and TRBJ1-2; perhaps TRBD1 as D (6 bases). Trimming removed 5 bases from V and 10 bases from J, with 17 bases in between. The CDR3 extends over 13 amino acids. Per germline, CDR1 MNHEY and CDR2 SVGEGT. The CDR3 DNA follows: TGTGCCAGCAGTGCCGGGACACCTAAGTTCTACACCTTC. Its protein product is CASSAGTPKFYTF.

At least ten counts were recorded for this clonotype. The chain couples TRBV6-1 to TRBJ2-4; possibly TRBD1 for D (5 bases). V lost 7 bases and J lost 7, with 14 bases in between. The CDR3 loop spans 13 amino acids. CDR1 and CDR2 from the germline V gene are MNHNS and SASEGT. Written as DNA, the CDR3 is TGTGCCAGCACCGGTAGGGGTCAGAACATTCAGTACTTC. Protein product: CASTGRGQNIQYF.

This clonotype was seen repeatedly, ten times or more. The V call is TRBV2, the J call TRBJ1-1; tentative D call: TRBD1 (5 bases). Trimming stripped 3 bases from V and 3 bases from J, with 11 bases between. This CDR3 contains 14 residues. Germline-derived CDR1 and CDR2 are SNHLY and FYNNEI. CDR3 amino acids: CASSDPGKDTEAFF. In DNA, the CDR3 is TGTGCCAGCAGTGACCCAGGGAAGGACACTGAAGCTTTCTTT. Looking up the rest from reference TRBV2 and TRBJ1-1 gives the full variable domain: EPEVTQTPSHQVTQMGQEVILRCVPISNHLYFYWYRQILGQKVEFLVSFYNNEISEKSEIFDDQFSVERPDGSNFTLKIRSTKLEDSAMYFCASSDPGKDTEAFFGQGTRLTVV.

This clonotype was recorded at least ten times. The chain uses TRBV28 and TRBJ2-7; 10 bases line up with TRBD1. CDR1 is MDHEN, CDR2 SYDVKM, per germline. This CDR3 spans 15 amino acids. Trimming at V came to 5 bases and at J to 2 bases, leaving 6 bases not matched to a gene. CDR3 sequence reads: CASSQDRGFTYEQYF. CDR3 bases: TGTGCCAGCAGTCAGGACAGGGGGTTTACCTACGAGCAGTACTTC.

The chain recombines TRBV29-1 with TRBJ1-2, with D tentatively TRBD1 (5 bases). The CDR3 consists of 12 residues. Germline V gives CDR1 SQVTM, CDR2 ANQGSEA. Trimming stripped 2 bases from V and 3 bases from J, with 7 bases between. The CDR3, as DNA: TGCAGCGTTGAAACCAGGGACTATGGCTACACCTTC. This translates into CSVETRDYGYTF.

On this clonotype: A far more abundant clone sits one base away, making this likely a read error. The CDR3 sequence: CASSFTSGSGRVNEHFF. CDR3 DNA sequence: TGTGCCAGCAGCTTTACTAGCGGGAGTGGTCGGGTTAATGAGCACTTCTTC. The chain combines TRBV11-2 with TRBJ2-5; 11 bases fit TRBD2. The CDR3 loop spans 17 amino acids. The germline CDR1 and CDR2 sequences are SGHAT and FQNNGV.

About this clonotype itself: With a much larger clone just one base away, this may be a read error. The genes are TRBV5-6 and TRBJ1-6; D is unclear. The CDR3 runs to 18 residues. V was cut by 4 bases and J by 0 bases, with 17 bases left in between. The germline gives CDR1 SGHDT, CDR2 YYEEEE. The DNA of the CDR3 is TGTGCCAGCAGCACCCATCGCTGGAGGGACTCCTATAATTCACCCCTCCACTTT. It translates to CASSTHRWRDSYNSPLHF. Supplemented by reference TRBV5-6 and TRBJ1-6, the full variable domain reads DAGVTQSPTHLIKTRGQQVTLRCSPKSGHDTVSWYQQALGQGPQFIFQYYEEEERQRGNFPDRFSGHQFPNYSSELNVNALLLGDSALYLCASSTHRWRDSYNSPLHFGNGTRLTVT.

This clonotype was recorded many times. V gene TRBV10-2 combines with J gene TRBJ1-2; D uncertain. V lost 6 bases and J lost 4, with 9 bases in between. The CDR3 consists of 12 residues. The germline CDR1 and CDR2 sequences are WSHSY and SAAADI. This CDR3 is CASSDRPYGYTF. CDR3 coding DNA: TGCGCCAGCAGCGACCGACCCTATGGCTACACCTTC.

This clonotype was counted only a few times. The V and J genes are TRBV6-1 and TRBJ2-5; no clear D. Trimming pared 2 bases from V and 4 bases from J, leaving 5 bases between. This CDR3 comprises 12 residues. Germline CDR1 reads MNHNS; CDR2 reads SASEGT. The chain's CDR3 is CASSEIGETQYF. The CDR3 DNA follows: TGTGCCAGCAGTGAAATAGGAGAGACCCAGTACTTC.

The table lists this clonotype with many counts. The CDR3 bases are TGCGCCAGCAGCTCAACAGGGTTCTACGAGCAGTACTTC. It is translated as CASSSTGFYEQYF. The V and J genes are TRBV5-1 and TRBJ2-7, with D perhaps matching TRBD1 (6 bases). Between the trimmed V and J ends, which lost 3 bases and 3 bases, there was a span of 10 bases. There are 13 residues in the CDR3. The V gene's germline CDR1 is SGHRS and CDR2 YFSETQ.

Comments on this clonotype: This may stem from a read error, because a much larger clone lies one nucleotide away. The rearrangement joins TRBV7-3 to TRBJ2-2; possible D gene TRBD1, 6 bases. CDR1 is SGHTA, CDR2 FQGTGA, per germline. The CDR3 length is 13 residues. V lost 6 bases to trimming and J lost 5 bases, with 10 bases between them. This CDR3 reads CASRQGWTGELFF. The DNA of the CDR3 is TGTGCCAGCAGACAGGGCTGGACCGGGGAGCTGTTTTTT.

This clonotype was counted a few times. The V call is TRBV12-3 or TRBV12-4, the J call TRBJ2-3, with D unresolved. V lost 5 bases, J lost 6 bases, and 9 bases lay in between. This CDR3 comprises 12 residues. CDR3 region: CASSTWLDTQYF. CDR3 nucleotides: TGTGCCAGCAGTACCTGGTTGGATACGCAGTATTTT.

The gene calls are TRBV5-1 and TRBJ2-3; 7 bases fit TRBD1. Germline CDR1 reads SGHRS; CDR2 reads YFSETQ. The CDR3 is 16 residues long. With V trimmed by 7 bases and J by 3 bases, 14 bases remained unmatched. Written as DNA, the CDR3 is TGCGCCAGCGCAGGGGGAACGGTAGGGGAGACAGATACGCAGTATTTT. It specifies CASAGGTVGETDTQYF.

The V and J genes are TRBV6-2 or TRBV6-3 and TRBJ2-7, with D possibly being TRBD1 (6 bases). Germline V gives CDR1 MNHEY, CDR2 SVGEGT. Trimming shortened V by 9 bases and J by 6 bases, and 21 bases separated the two germline ends. The CDR3 totals 14 residues. CDR3 sequence reads: CASSTGIELSEQYF. In DNA, the CDR3 is TGTGCCAGTTCTACAGGGATTGAGTTGAGCGAGCAGTACTTC.

This clonotype was seen at least ten times. The chain carries TRBV11-2 and TRBJ1-4, with 7 bases fitting TRBD1. The V and J ends lost 5 bases and 4 bases, in that order; junction bases with no gene match: 19. The germline V gene has CDR1 SGHAT and CDR2 FQNNGV. There are 19 residues in the CDR3. Here the CDR3 reads CASSLIKSGTANYNEKLFF. The CDR3 nucleotides read TGTGCCAGCAGCCTAATAAAGTCCGGGACAGCTAATTATAATGAAAAACTGTTTTTT.

CDR3 sequence reads: CASSLVMAGQGQSEAFF. CDR3 in DNA: TGTGCCAGCAGCTTAGTTATGGCAGGACAGGGACAGTCTGAAGCTTTCTTT. The chain recombines TRBV7-6 with TRBJ1-1, with 8 bases lining up with TRBD1. V dropped 1 base and J dropped 6; count of bases not matched to a gene: 13. Per germline, CDR1 SGHVS and CDR2 FNYEAQ. The CDR3 loop spans 17 amino acids.

This sequence joins TRBV7-9 and TRBJ2-5; possible D gene TRBD2, 5 bases. Germline CDR1 and CDR2: SEHNR and FQNEAQ (reference sequence). V gave up 4 bases and J gave up 5 bases, with 11 bases separating them. The CDR3 length is 13 residues. For the CDR3, the DNA is TGTGCCAGCAGCTCACTAGGTTCGGAGACCCAGTACTTC. Protein product: CASSSLGSETQYF.

Ten or more counts support this clonotype. The V call is TRBV6-1, the J call TRBJ1-1; TRBD1 agrees at 7 bases. Germline V gene sequence: CDR1 MNHNS, CDR2 SASEGT. The CDR3 spans 15 residues. V dropped 5 bases and J dropped 1; count of bases not matched to a gene: 7. CDR3 loop: CASSLRQGSNTEAFF. The CDR3 coding sequence is TGTGCCAGCAGTCTTCGACAGGGATCGAACACTGAAGCTTTCTTT.

The rearrangement joins TRBV28 to TRBJ2-1, with 9 bases aligning to TRBD2. J was trimmed by 6 bases and V by 2 bases; bases with no gene match: 5. CDR1 and CDR2 from the germline V gene are MDHEN and SYDVKM. The CDR3 contains 15 residues. The CDR3 DNA reads TGTGCCAGCAGTTTACTAGCGGGAAAACGCAATGAGCAGTTCTTC. Its protein is CASSLLAGKRNEQFF.

Concerning this clonotype itself: Here the CDR3 omits its conserved ending phenylalanine or tryptophan, so a read error is the likely source. The CDR3 DNA reads as TGCGCCAGCAGCCCCGGATCCACTGAAGCTTTCTCT. Its protein product is CASSPGSTEAFS. The chain combines TRBV4-1 with TRBJ1-1; no reliable D call. V lost 4 bases and J lost 4, with 7 bases in between. In germline, CDR1 is MGHRA, CDR2 YSYEKL. The CDR3 is made up of 12 amino acids.

This clonotype was observed a few times. One base separates it from a far larger clone, so it is likely a read error. The chain uses TRBV6-1 and TRBJ1-5; no definite D call. CDR1 and CDR2 (germline): MNHNS, SASEGT. V shed 5 bases and J shed 0 bases, with 5 bases lying between them. CDR3 length: 13 residues. In nucleotides, the CDR3 is TGTGCCAGCAGTATAAATAGCAATCAGCCCCAGCATTTT. Protein sequence: CASSINSNQPQHF.

This clonotype was observed a few times. For the CDR3, the DNA is TGTGCCAGCAGCCCTCTTAGGGGGGGGTTAGCCAAAAACATTCAGTACTTC. It specifies CASSPLRGGLAKNIQYF. The rearrangement joins TRBV7-9 to TRBJ2-4, with D maybe TRBD2 (7 bases). Germline-derived CDR1 and CDR2 are SEHNR and FQNEAQ (reference sequence). Trimming took off 5 bases at V and 0 bases at J, with 17 bases between the two ends. CDR3 length: 17 residues.

This clonotype was seen ten or more times. The rearrangement joins TRBV7-9 to TRBJ1-6; TRBD1 matches at 9 bases. The germline CDR1 and CDR2 sequences are SEHNR and FQNEAQ (reference sequence). CDR3 length: 18 amino acids. Trimming at V came to 5 bases and at J to 0 bases, leaving 8 bases not matched to a gene. The CDR3 loop reads CASSPGTGQSSYNSPLHF. The CDR3 bases are TGTGCCAGCAGCCCAGGGACAGGGCAGAGCTCCTATAATTCACCCCTCCACTTT.